Presented here are 19 T cell receptor beta chains from one specimen sequenced in a study of vaccination effects on CD4 cells after COVID-19. Assay: immunoSEQ multiplex PCR; the TCRdb copy retains only in-frame clones and omits some. The data show approximately 87,000 clones, around 70% seen once. The antigens these receptors bind are not known. Antigen-specific CD4+ T cells were expanded with viral peptide pools in the ViraFEST assay before sequencing. A roughly ten-day culture period preceded the isolation of CD4+ T cells. The input for sequencing was CD4+ T cells from PBMCs cultured with HCoV-229E spike peptides, taken before COVID-19 vaccination. Every receptor here comes from a human donor who received a COVID-19 vaccine.

The chain combines TRBV18 with TRBJ1-6; D gene uncertain. The CDR3 consists of 13 residues. CDR1 and CDR2 (germline): KGHSH, LQKENI. The V gene lost 0 bases and the J gene lost 7 bases, with 4 bases spanning the gap. CDR3 residues: CASSPPRNSPLHF. The CDR3 bases are TGTGCCAGCTCACCACCTAGAAATTCACCCCTCCACTTT.

The chain employs TRBV29-1 and TRBJ1-3; the D gene is possibly TRBD1 (5 bases). Germline V gene sequence: CDR1 SQVTM, CDR2 ANQGSEA. The V gene lost 3 bases and the J gene lost 6 bases, with 9 bases spanning the gap. The CDR3 is 12 residues long. CDR3: CSVDPGENTIYF. Here the CDR3 DNA reads TGCAGCGTTGACCCGGGGGAAAACACCATATATTTT.

This clone was counted once. The J gene is TRBJ1-1, the V gene TRBV28; tentatively, D is TRBD1 (5 bases). The germline gives CDR1 MDHEN, CDR2 SYDVKM. The CDR3 sequence is 13 residues long. The V gene lost 9 bases and the J gene lost 3 bases, with 14 bases spanning the gap. DNA for the CDR3: TGTGCCAGTATGTCGGGAGGGGACACTGAAGCTTTCTTT. It specifies CASMSGGDTEAFF.

The chain links TRBV2 to TRBJ2-3; tentatively, D is TRBD1 (5 bases). Between the trimmed V and J ends, which lost 2 bases and 2 bases, there was a span of 8 bases. The germline gives CDR1 SNHLY, CDR2 FYNNEI. The CDR3 spans 14 residues. Written as DNA, the CDR3 is TGTGCCAGCAGTGAAAGGACAATCACAGATACGCAGTATTTT. This encodes CASSERTITDTQYF.

V and J are TRBV18 and TRBJ2-5, with a tentative D call TRBD2 (6 bases). With 3 bases removed from V and 1 base from J, the gap between germline ends came to 9 bases. The CDR3 is 14 residues long. Germline V gene data show CDR1 as KGHSH and CDR2 as LQKENI. The CDR3 loop is CASSPPGVQETQYF. The CDR3 DNA reads as TGTGCCAGCTCACCTCCGGGAGTCCAAGAGACCCAGTACTTC.

The rearrangement joins TRBV28 to TRBJ1-1; the D is unclear. V was pared by 2 bases and J by 2 bases, with 9 bases between. Germline V gene sequence: CDR1 MDHEN, CDR2 SYDVKM. This CDR3 is built from 14 residues. CDR3 amino acids: CASSLRQTNTEAFF. As DNA, the CDR3 is TGTGCCAGCAGTTTAAGGCAGACTAACACTGAAGCTTTCTTT.

This chain links TRBV6-2 or TRBV6-3 with TRBJ2-6; no clear D gene. V lost 2 bases to trimming and J lost 4 bases, with 12 bases between them. The CDR3 is 16 amino acids. Germline CDR1 reads MNHEY; CDR2 reads SVGEGT. The CDR3 nucleotides read TGTGCCAGCAGTTACCGCACCAGCTCAGGGGCCAACGTCCTGACTTTC. Its translation: CASSYRTSSGANVLTF.

This clone showed up just a few times. This chain joins TRBV4-3 and TRBJ2-1, with a possible D match to TRBD1 (5 bases). CDR1 and CDR2 (germline): LGHNA, YSLEER. The CDR3 totals 15 residues. V was trimmed by 0 bases and J by 3 bases, leaving 9 bases between them. DNA of the CDR3: TGCGCCAGCAGCCAAGAGAGACAGATCTACAATGAGCAGTTCTTC. Protein sequence: CASSQERQIYNEQFF.

The chain is built from TRBV5-1 and TRBJ1-1; D is perhaps TRBD1 (6 bases). CDR1 SGHRS and CDR2 YFSETQ come from the germline V gene. V was shortened by 4 bases and J by 1 base, with 29 bases between the two germline ends. The CDR3 totals 20 residues. The CDR3 bases are TGCGCCAGCAGCCGAGGGGGGGGCTTCGTTAAAACTTATTCGAACACTGAAGCTTTCTTT. Residues: CASSRGGGFVKTYSNTEAFF.

This clone was seen a few times. V gene TRBV10-3 combines with J gene TRBJ2-5; no clear D gene. This CDR3 has 14 amino acids. The V gene's germline CDR1 is ENHRY and CDR2 SYGVKD. The V and J ends lost 2 bases and 1 base respectively, with 8 bases between them. The CDR3: CAISEGRIQETQYF. The CDR3 DNA reads as TGTGCCATCAGTGAGGGACGGATCCAAGAGACCCAGTACTTC.

This chain connects TRBV5-1 to TRBJ1-3, with TRBD1 matching 8 bases. Germline-derived CDR1 and CDR2 are SGHRS and YFSETQ. Germline trimming cut 5 bases from V and 0 bases from J; bases unmatched to any gene: 10. There are 17 residues in the CDR3. CDR3: CASRQGQETFSGNTIYF. As DNA, the CDR3 is TGCGCCAGCAGACAGGGACAGGAAACCTTCTCTGGAAACACCATATATTTT. Using reference TRBV5-1 and TRBJ1-3 for the parts outside the CDR3, the full variable domain is KAGVTQTPRYLIKTRGQQVTLSCSPISGHRSVSWYQQTPGQGLQFLFEYFSETQRNKGNFPGRFSGRQFSNSRSEMNVSTLELGDSALYLCASRQGQETFSGNTIYFGEGSWLTVV.

This chain links TRBV9 with TRBJ1-3; tentatively, D is TRBD1 (6 bases). V gave up 0 bases and J gave up 2 bases, with 15 bases separating them. This CDR3 has 17 amino acids. CDR1 and CDR2 (germline): SGDLS, YYNGEE. Here the CDR3 DNA reads TGTGCCAGCAGCGTAGCGTTAGACAGGAACCCTGGAAACACCATATATTTT. Residues: CASSVALDRNPGNTIYF.

The chain couples TRBV5-1 to TRBJ2-5, with D possibly being TRBD1 (5 bases). This CDR3 has 14 residues. Germline V gives CDR1 SGHRS, CDR2 YFSETQ. V lost 2 bases and J lost 2, with 10 bases in between. Here the CDR3 reads CASSFPRDQETQYF. The DNA for the CDR3 is TGCGCCAGCAGCTTCCCCAGGGATCAAGAGACCCAGTACTTC. Looking up the rest from reference TRBV5-1 and TRBJ2-5 gives the full variable domain: KAGVTQTPRYLIKTRGQQVTLSCSPISGHRSVSWYQQTPGQGLQFLFEYFSETQRNKGNFPGRFSGRQFSNSRSEMNVSTLELGDSALYLCASSFPRDQETQYFGPGTRLLVL.

This clone was detected once. The CDR3 DNA reads as TGTGCCAGCAGTTACTCGAACAGGTTGGGTAATTCACCCCTCCACTTT. Residues: CASSYSNRLGNSPLHF. The chain carries TRBV6-5 and TRBJ1-6; D may be TRBD1 (5 bases). Trimming shortened V by 0 bases and J by 6 bases, and 12 bases separated the two germline ends. The CDR3 length is 16 residues. Germline V gene lookup returns CDR1 MNHEY and CDR2 SVGAGI.

V usage is TRBV28 and J usage is TRBJ2-2; D gene ambiguous. Germline V gene sequence: CDR1 MDHEN, CDR2 SYDVKM. V gave up 2 bases and J gave up 2 bases, with 0 bases separating them. The length of the CDR3 is 12 residues. In DNA, the CDR3 is TGTGCCAGCAGTTTAAACACCGGGGAGCTGTTTTTT. It encodes CASSLNTGELFF.

The chain employs TRBV15 and TRBJ2-5; D is unclear. Germline V gene lookup returns CDR1 LNHNV and CDR2 YYDKDF (reference sequence). Deletions cut 2 bases from V and 5 bases from J, with 12 bases between. The CDR3 covers 14 residues. The DNA of the CDR3 is TGTGCCACCAGCAGATCTTGGGAATCGGAGACCCAGTACTTC. Translating gives CATSRSWESETQYF.

CDR3 sequence reads: CASSYRRSGGAYEQYV. The CDR3 DNA reads TGTGCCAGCAGTTACCGGCGGAGCGGGGGGGCCTACGAGCAGTACGTC. This rearrangement joins TRBV6-2 or TRBV6-3 to TRBJ2-7, with TRBD2 matching 10 bases. Germline CDR1 is MNHEY and CDR2 is SVGEGT. Trimming removed 2 bases from V and 2 bases from J; junction bases left unmatched: 6. This CDR3 region has 16 residues.

V is TRBV6-1 and J is TRBJ2-2, with D maybe TRBD2 (6 bases). The CDR3 has 14 amino acids. CDR1 is MNHNS and CDR2 is SASEGT in the germline V gene. Trimming cost V 2 bases and J 3 bases, with 7 bases left between them. CDR3 in amino acids: CASSERRDTGELFF. The CDR3 DNA reads TGTGCCAGCAGTGAAAGGAGGGACACCGGGGAGCTGTTTTTT.

This clone was observed a few times. The chain uses TRBV5-4 and TRBJ2-5; 8 nucleotides align to TRBD2. The CDR3 length is 14 residues. Germline-derived CDR1 and CDR2 are SGHNT and YYREEE (reference sequence). After removal of 3 bases from V and 5 bases from J, the junction contained 6 bases not matched to a gene. The CDR3 DNA follows: TGTGCCAGCAGCTCAAGGACTAGCTTTGAGACCCAGTACTTC. Protein product: CASSSRTSFETQYF.